Shown below are 30 T cell receptor beta chains from a single sample sequenced in a study of T-cell memory formation after mild COVID-19 listed by TCRdb under 2021. Libraries were built with 5' RACE. Sequenced using an Illumina NovaSeq 6000. The public reads were run again by TCRdb, first through fastp at Q25 and then through MiXCR, and only productive beta chains were kept. Rows matching on CDR3 protein sequence are summarized as one entry with the most common DNA and genes. This sample has approximately 340,000 distinct CDR3 sequences in its table, and around 13% of those were observed once. About 21% of the sample goes to the ten largest clones. The sample taken for sequencing was PBMCs or a T cell subset sorted from them (not recorded which). These receptors originate from a man between 18 and 29 years old who had mild COVID-19 (a few samples of this study predate the infection). The sample titles of this study are shuffled in the database, so cell type and time point are left out; the donor was told from shared clones.

The chain couples TRBV3-1 to TRBJ1-6; 7 bases match TRBD1. Germline CDR1 is LGHDT and CDR2 is YNNKEL (reference sequence). Unmatched junction bases numbered 5, after V lost 2 bases and J lost 10 bases. CDR3 length equals 14 residues. The CDR3 sequence: CASSQQTGQSPLHF. The CDR3 nucleotides are TGTGCCAGCAGCCAACAGACAGGGCAGTCACCCCTCCACTTT.

The chain recombines TRBV18 with TRBJ2-1; D gene uncertain. Germline CDR1 and CDR2: KGHSH and LQKENI. Deletions cut 3 bases from V and 4 bases from J, with 7 bases between. The CDR3 is made up of 13 amino acids. The CDR3 DNA reads as TGTGCCAGCTCACCGGTCGGGTACAATGAGCAGTTCTTC. Its protein product is CASSPVGYNEQFF.

This clonotype has just a few counts. The rearrangement joins TRBV18 to TRBJ2-1; D uncertain. Deletions cut 1 base from V and 9 bases from J, with 10 bases between. The length of the CDR3 is 13 residues. The germline CDR1 and CDR2 sequences are KGHSH and LQKENI. CDR3 in amino acids: CASSPLRMGEQFF. The CDR3 DNA reads as TGTGCCAGCTCACCACTTCGCATGGGTGAGCAGTTCTTC.

V is TRBV18 and J is TRBJ2-2; no clear D gene. The CDR3 is 13 residues long. Germline V lookup: CDR1 KGHSH, CDR2 LQKENI. The V gene lost 1 base and the J gene lost 5 bases, with 5 bases spanning the gap. The CDR3 reads CASSPQETGELFF. DNA for the CDR3: TGTGCCAGCTCACCACAGGAGACCGGGGAGCTGTTTTTT.

This rearrangement joins TRBV7-2 to TRBJ2-7; D gene unclear. V dropped 3 bases and J dropped 7 bases, with 10 bases sitting between them. This CDR3 contains 12 residues. The V gene's germline CDR1 is SGHTA and CDR2 FQGNSA. The CDR3 DNA reads TGTGCCAGCAGCTTTCGATTTGGTGAGCAGTACGTC. Residues: CASSFRFGEQYV.

The chain recombines TRBV10-3 with TRBJ2-1; 8 nucleotides agree with TRBD1. The CDR3 length is 13 residues. Germline V lookup: CDR1 ENHRY, CDR2 SYGVKD. V gave up 10 bases and J gave up 10 bases; unmatched junction bases: 12. The CDR3 sequence: CANTEGQGSEQFF. The CDR3 DNA is TGTGCCAACACCGAAGGACAGGGCAGCGAGCAGTTCTTC.

This clonotype was counted between two and nine times. This rearrangement joins TRBV14 to TRBJ2-3, with D possibly being TRBD2 (5 bases). V dropped 0 bases and J dropped 3 bases, with 13 bases sitting between them. Germline values: CDR1 SGHDN, CDR2 FVKESK. The CDR3 covers 16 residues. The CDR3 here is CASSQDYGLSTDTQYF. CDR3 nucleotide sequence: TGTGCCAGCAGCCAAGACTACGGACTCTCGACAGATACGCAGTATTTT.

This chain links TRBV28 with TRBJ2-3; D perhaps matches TRBD2 (6 bases). Trimming pared 7 bases from V and 8 bases from J, leaving 22 bases between. This CDR3 spans 15 amino acids. Germline-derived CDR1 and CDR2 are MDHEN and SYDVKM. The CDR3 DNA is TGTGCCAGCACCCTAGGGGCCGCCCGGGGGAGTACGCAGTATTTT. Its translation: CASTLGAARGSTQYF.

There are a few counts of this clonotype. The chain carries TRBV2 and TRBJ1-2; 7 nucleotides agree with TRBD1. Losses at the gene ends were 6 bases for V and 8 bases for J; bases not matched to a gene: 15. Germline V gene data show CDR1 as SNHLY and CDR2 as FYNNEI. The CDR3 length is 15 residues. The CDR3 sequence: CASRRAGGIGGGYTF. The DNA of the CDR3 is TGTGCCAGCAGGCGGGCAGGGGGAATCGGGGGAGGCTACACCTTC.

In this sample, this clonotype turned up a few times. This chain uses TRBV20-1 with TRBJ2-3; D is unresolved. Germline-derived CDR1 and CDR2 are DFQATT and SNEGSKA (reference sequence). This CDR3 has 12 residues. V lost 0 bases and J lost 11, with 12 bases in between. The CDR3 region has the DNA TGCAGTGCTAGAGACGTCGACCCGGAGCAGTATTTT. Translating gives CSARDVDPEQYF.

The CDR3 reads CASSYISGFTEAFF. For the CDR3, the DNA is TGTGCCAGCAGTTACATATCGGGGTTCACTGAAGCTTTCTTT. The V and J genes are TRBV6-5 and TRBJ1-1; D is ambiguous. The CDR3 has 14 amino acids. Trimming pared 2 bases from V and 4 bases from J, leaving 11 bases between. Germline V gives CDR1 MNHEY, CDR2 SVGAGI.

This clonotype was seen a few times. The chain uses TRBV6-2 or TRBV6-3 and TRBJ2-7; tentatively, D is TRBD2 (5 bases). The CDR3 sequence is 14 residues long. V was clipped by 5 bases and J by 6 bases, with 17 bases between them. Per germline, CDR1 MNHEY and CDR2 SVGEGT. The CDR3 DNA reads as TGTGCCAGCAGTACTGGGCCTCGGGGTGGCGAGCAGTACGTC. Translated: CASSTGPRGGEQYV.

V and J are TRBV21-1 and TRBJ2-7; the listed D gene, TRBD2, was not tested against the DNA. TRBV21-1 is listed as a pseudogene. The CDR3 spans 19 residues. This CDR3 is CASAQPRSSGGQSSYEQYV. CDR3 DNA sequence: TGTGCCAGCGCCCAACCCCGGTCCAGCGGGGGGCAGAGCTCCTACGAGCAGTACGTC.

This rearrangement joins TRBV12-3 or TRBV12-4 to TRBJ2-3; maybe TRBD1 (6 bases). The CDR3 is 17 amino acids. Trimming removed 3 bases from V and 2 bases from J, with 18 bases in between. The CDR3 sequence is CASSLGQGTSSTDTQYF. The CDR3 coding sequence is TGTGCCAGCAGTTTGGGGCAGGGGACCTCGTCCACAGATACGCAGTATTTT.

This clonotype was found a few times. V and J are TRBV20-1 and TRBJ1-2; D is undetermined. This CDR3 is built from 13 residues. V was cut by 5 bases and J by 4 bases, with 14 bases left in between. Germline CDR1 and CDR2: DFQATT and SNEGSKA (reference sequence). CDR3 loop: CSASNAAGYGYTF. The CDR3 DNA reads TGCAGTGCTTCGAATGCTGCAGGCTATGGCTACACCTTC.

The chain joins TRBV7-2 to TRBJ1-2, with unresolved D. V shed 1 base and J shed 4 bases, with 13 bases lying between them. Germline V gives CDR1 SGHTA, CDR2 FQGNSA. The CDR3 totals 15 residues. In DNA form, the CDR3 reads TGTGCCAGCAGCTTAGTCCGGGAGATTGTCTATGGCTACACCTTC. Amino acid sequence: CASSLVREIVYGYTF.

There are a few counts of this clonotype. The chain joins TRBV7-2 to TRBJ2-3, with 12 bases matching TRBD2. Trimming at V came to 5 bases and at J to 3 bases, leaving 6 bases not matched to a gene. Germline CDR1 and CDR2: SGHTA and FQGNSA. The CDR3 has 16 residues. The CDR3 nucleotides are TGTGCCAGCAGCCACACTAGCGGGGGGAAAACAGATACGCAGTATTTT. This translates into CASSHTSGGKTDTQYF.

The chain uses TRBV5-6 and TRBJ2-5, with unresolved D. The germline V and J ends were trimmed by 1 base and 2 bases, with 12 bases remaining between them. Germline V gene lookup returns CDR1 SGHDT and CDR2 YYEEEE. The CDR3 spans 15 residues. The CDR3 DNA is TGTGCCAGCAGCTTGAAGACTGACGGACAAGAGACCCAGTACTTC. This translates into CASSLKTDGQETQYF. Together with reference TRBV5-6 and TRBJ2-5, the CDR3 gives the full variable domain: DAGVTQSPTHLIKTRGQQVTLRCSPKSGHDTVSWYQQALGQGPQFIFQYYEEEERQRGNFPDRFSGHQFPNYSSELNVNALLLGDSALYLCASSLKTDGQETQYFGPGTRLLVL.

This clonotype has just a few counts. The chain uses TRBV6-2 or TRBV6-3 and TRBJ2-4; D is unclear. V lost 6 bases to trimming and J lost 5 bases, with 14 bases between them. The CDR3 is 14 amino acids. Germline CDR1 MNHEY, CDR2 SVGEGT. CDR3 amino acids: CASSPHRAENIQYF. The CDR3 bases are TGTGCCAGCAGCCCCCACCGCGCAGAAAACATTCAGTACTTC.

The chain has TRBV7-8 and TRBJ2-1; the match to TRBD1 covers 9 bases. The CDR3 is made up of 14 amino acids. After removal of 4 bases from V and 2 bases from J, the junction contained 0 bases not matched to a gene. CDR1 SGHVS and CDR2 FQNEAQ come from the germline V gene. The CDR3 reads CASSWDRAYNEQFF. The CDR3, as DNA: TGTGCCAGCAGCTGGGACAGGGCCTACAATGAGCAGTTCTTC.

The genes are TRBV19 and TRBJ1-6; 7 positions match TRBD1. The CDR3 is 16 amino acids. From germline, CDR1 is LNHDA and CDR2 SQIVND (reference sequence). J gave up 0 bases and V 6 bases, and 5 bases lay outside the gene matches. CDR3 nucleotides: TGTGCCAGTAGACACCGGGACAGCTCCTATAATTCACCCCTCCACTTT. The encoded protein is CASRHRDSSYNSPLHF.

This clonotype was seen at least ten times. This chain links TRBV12-3 or TRBV12-4 with TRBJ2-2, with TRBD2 as a possible D gene (5 bases). V lost 6 bases to trimming and J lost 1 base, with 12 bases between them. The length of the CDR3 is 15 residues. The CDR3 sequence: CASRVGVMNTGELFF. In DNA form, the CDR3 reads TGTGCCAGCAGGGTCGGGGTGATGAACACCGGGGAGCTGTTTTTT.

This clonotype was seen many times. The chain uses TRBV15 and TRBJ2-1; possible D gene TRBD2, 5 bases. The ends were cut back, 5 bases at V and 10 bases at J, with 21 bases in the middle. CDR3 size: 15 residues. The germline V gene encodes CDR1 LNHNV and CDR2 YYDKDF (reference sequence). The CDR3 loop is CATSSPPEGLEEQFF. CDR3 bases: TGTGCCACCAGCTCCCCCCCTGAGGGCCTTGAAGAGCAGTTCTTC.

This clonotype was counted between two and nine times. The chain is built from TRBV29-1 and TRBJ2-3; 10 bases match TRBD2. There are 14 residues in the CDR3. Per germline, CDR1 SQVTM and CDR2 ANQGSEA. The trim removed 4 bases at V and 2 bases at J, leaving 3 bases unmatched. The CDR3 DNA reads TGCAGCGTTGGGCTAGCGGGGGCCACAGATACGCAGTATTTT. Translation gives CSVGLAGATDTQYF.

There are a few counts of this clonotype. The chain combines TRBV4-3 with TRBJ2-5; D is undetermined. Germline CDR1 reads LGHNA; CDR2 reads YSLEER. The V and J ends lost 2 bases and 5 bases respectively, with 15 bases between them. The CDR3 length is 15 residues. CDR3 region: CASSQLIGHWETQYF. The CDR3 DNA follows: TGCGCCAGCAGCCAACTAATTGGCCATTGGGAGACCCAGTACTTC.

This clonotype has only a few counts. The chain has TRBV5-1 and TRBJ2-2; 9 bases map to TRBD1. The length of the CDR3 is 17 residues. CDR1 SGHRS and CDR2 YFSETQ come from the germline V gene. J lost 5 bases, V lost 3 bases, and 11 bases had no gene match. CDR3 in amino acids: CASSSRPSTGGTGELFF. For the CDR3, the DNA is TGCGCCAGCAGCTCCCGTCCATCGACAGGGGGTACCGGGGAGCTGTTTTTT.

This clonotype was observed a few times. The V gene is TRBV7-2, the J gene TRBJ2-3, with TRBD2 identical over 7 bases. The CDR3 extends over 17 amino acids. In germline, CDR1 is SGHTA, CDR2 FQGNSA. V was clipped by 4 bases and J by 6 bases; unmatched bases: 16. The CDR3 region is CASSSLGLRGIPDTQYF. The DNA of the CDR3 is TGTGCCAGCAGCTCTCTCGGTTTGCGGGGGATCCCGGATACGCAGTATTTT.

There are a few counts of this clonotype. J is TRBJ1-6 and V is TRBV6-5, with D unclear. The V end lost 0 bases, the J end lost 8 bases, and 11 bases lay between the germline ends. The CDR3 has 15 residues. The germline V gene has CDR1 MNHEY and CDR2 SVGAGI. CDR3: CASSYSYRFDSPLHF. The CDR3 DNA follows: TGTGCCAGCAGTTACTCTTACAGATTTGATTCACCCCTCCACTTT.

The chain employs TRBV5-1 and TRBJ2-1, with 7 bases identical to TRBD1. The germline gives CDR1 SGHRS, CDR2 YFSETQ. The trim removed 1 base at V and 5 bases at J, leaving 3 bases unmatched. The length of the CDR3 is 14 residues. The CDR3 DNA reads TGCGCCAGCAGCTTGCCGGGACAGCACAATGAGCAGTTCTTC. Encoded protein: CASSLPGQHNEQFF.

This clonotype has only a few counts. The V call is TRBV7-2, the J call TRBJ1-6; D gene unclear. Germline CDR1 SGHTA, CDR2 FQGNSA. V lost 2 bases and J lost 8, with 7 bases in between. There are 13 residues in the CDR3. The chain's CDR3 is CASSLSSYSPLHF. CDR3 bases: TGTGCCAGCAGCTTATCATCATATTCACCCCTCCACTTT.